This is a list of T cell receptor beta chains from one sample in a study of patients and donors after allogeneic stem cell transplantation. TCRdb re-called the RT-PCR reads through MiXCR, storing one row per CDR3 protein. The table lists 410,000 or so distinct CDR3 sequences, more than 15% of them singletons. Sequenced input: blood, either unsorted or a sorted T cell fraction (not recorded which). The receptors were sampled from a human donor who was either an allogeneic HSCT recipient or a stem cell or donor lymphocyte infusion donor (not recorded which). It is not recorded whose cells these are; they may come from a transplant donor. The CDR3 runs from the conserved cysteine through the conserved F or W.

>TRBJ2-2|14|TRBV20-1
CSARGSWSTGELFF
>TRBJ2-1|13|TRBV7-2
CASSFFSYNEQFF
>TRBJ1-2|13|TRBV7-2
CASSPYGTGGYTF
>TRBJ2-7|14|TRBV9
CASSASTGRYEQYF
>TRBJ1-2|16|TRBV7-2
CASSPRSQTNNYGYTF
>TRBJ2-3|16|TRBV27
CASSLSTSGGTDTQYF
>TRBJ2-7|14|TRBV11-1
CASSLSRASYEQYF
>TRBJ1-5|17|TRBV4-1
CASSQVGKDRGSQPQHF
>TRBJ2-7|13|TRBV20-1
CSARELQGYEQYF
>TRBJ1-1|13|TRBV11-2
CASSSGQGKEAFF
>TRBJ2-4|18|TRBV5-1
CASSWGGLAELAKNIQYF
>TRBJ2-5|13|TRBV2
CASMGTVQETQYF
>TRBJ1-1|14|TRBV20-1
CSATLQGWRAEAFF
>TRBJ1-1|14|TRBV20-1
CSASPGQRKRGAFF
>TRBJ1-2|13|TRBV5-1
CASSLIGGYGYTF
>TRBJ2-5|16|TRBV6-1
CASSALAGGFLETQYF
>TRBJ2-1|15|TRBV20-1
CSARGYRDSLNEQFF
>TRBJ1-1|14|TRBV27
CASSPRGLWTEAFF
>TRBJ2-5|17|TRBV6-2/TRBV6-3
CASIEPTVQLTQETQYF
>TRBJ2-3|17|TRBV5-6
CASSSLGWGKRTDTQYF